This T cell receptor beta chain is from a study of siplizumab effects on memory and regulatory T cells. V shed 6 bases and J 8 bases; nucleotides not matched to a gene: 13. Germline-derived CDR1 and CDR2 are MDHEN and SYDVKM. The CDR3 is 16 amino acids. Profiled with immunoSEQ multiplex PCR; TCRdb holds only in-frame clones, not every one. The data show roughly 110,000 clones, about 94% seen once. This receptor was taken from a human donor in good health. Material for sequencing was non-Treg CD4+ T cells sorted from blood. This chain uses TRBV28 with TRBJ2-2; 9 nucleotides agree with TRBD1. Here the CDR3 DNA reads TGTGCCAGCAGACCCTTGGGACAGGGAAGCTTGGGGGAGCTGTTTTTT. Amino acids: CASRPLGQGSLGELFF.